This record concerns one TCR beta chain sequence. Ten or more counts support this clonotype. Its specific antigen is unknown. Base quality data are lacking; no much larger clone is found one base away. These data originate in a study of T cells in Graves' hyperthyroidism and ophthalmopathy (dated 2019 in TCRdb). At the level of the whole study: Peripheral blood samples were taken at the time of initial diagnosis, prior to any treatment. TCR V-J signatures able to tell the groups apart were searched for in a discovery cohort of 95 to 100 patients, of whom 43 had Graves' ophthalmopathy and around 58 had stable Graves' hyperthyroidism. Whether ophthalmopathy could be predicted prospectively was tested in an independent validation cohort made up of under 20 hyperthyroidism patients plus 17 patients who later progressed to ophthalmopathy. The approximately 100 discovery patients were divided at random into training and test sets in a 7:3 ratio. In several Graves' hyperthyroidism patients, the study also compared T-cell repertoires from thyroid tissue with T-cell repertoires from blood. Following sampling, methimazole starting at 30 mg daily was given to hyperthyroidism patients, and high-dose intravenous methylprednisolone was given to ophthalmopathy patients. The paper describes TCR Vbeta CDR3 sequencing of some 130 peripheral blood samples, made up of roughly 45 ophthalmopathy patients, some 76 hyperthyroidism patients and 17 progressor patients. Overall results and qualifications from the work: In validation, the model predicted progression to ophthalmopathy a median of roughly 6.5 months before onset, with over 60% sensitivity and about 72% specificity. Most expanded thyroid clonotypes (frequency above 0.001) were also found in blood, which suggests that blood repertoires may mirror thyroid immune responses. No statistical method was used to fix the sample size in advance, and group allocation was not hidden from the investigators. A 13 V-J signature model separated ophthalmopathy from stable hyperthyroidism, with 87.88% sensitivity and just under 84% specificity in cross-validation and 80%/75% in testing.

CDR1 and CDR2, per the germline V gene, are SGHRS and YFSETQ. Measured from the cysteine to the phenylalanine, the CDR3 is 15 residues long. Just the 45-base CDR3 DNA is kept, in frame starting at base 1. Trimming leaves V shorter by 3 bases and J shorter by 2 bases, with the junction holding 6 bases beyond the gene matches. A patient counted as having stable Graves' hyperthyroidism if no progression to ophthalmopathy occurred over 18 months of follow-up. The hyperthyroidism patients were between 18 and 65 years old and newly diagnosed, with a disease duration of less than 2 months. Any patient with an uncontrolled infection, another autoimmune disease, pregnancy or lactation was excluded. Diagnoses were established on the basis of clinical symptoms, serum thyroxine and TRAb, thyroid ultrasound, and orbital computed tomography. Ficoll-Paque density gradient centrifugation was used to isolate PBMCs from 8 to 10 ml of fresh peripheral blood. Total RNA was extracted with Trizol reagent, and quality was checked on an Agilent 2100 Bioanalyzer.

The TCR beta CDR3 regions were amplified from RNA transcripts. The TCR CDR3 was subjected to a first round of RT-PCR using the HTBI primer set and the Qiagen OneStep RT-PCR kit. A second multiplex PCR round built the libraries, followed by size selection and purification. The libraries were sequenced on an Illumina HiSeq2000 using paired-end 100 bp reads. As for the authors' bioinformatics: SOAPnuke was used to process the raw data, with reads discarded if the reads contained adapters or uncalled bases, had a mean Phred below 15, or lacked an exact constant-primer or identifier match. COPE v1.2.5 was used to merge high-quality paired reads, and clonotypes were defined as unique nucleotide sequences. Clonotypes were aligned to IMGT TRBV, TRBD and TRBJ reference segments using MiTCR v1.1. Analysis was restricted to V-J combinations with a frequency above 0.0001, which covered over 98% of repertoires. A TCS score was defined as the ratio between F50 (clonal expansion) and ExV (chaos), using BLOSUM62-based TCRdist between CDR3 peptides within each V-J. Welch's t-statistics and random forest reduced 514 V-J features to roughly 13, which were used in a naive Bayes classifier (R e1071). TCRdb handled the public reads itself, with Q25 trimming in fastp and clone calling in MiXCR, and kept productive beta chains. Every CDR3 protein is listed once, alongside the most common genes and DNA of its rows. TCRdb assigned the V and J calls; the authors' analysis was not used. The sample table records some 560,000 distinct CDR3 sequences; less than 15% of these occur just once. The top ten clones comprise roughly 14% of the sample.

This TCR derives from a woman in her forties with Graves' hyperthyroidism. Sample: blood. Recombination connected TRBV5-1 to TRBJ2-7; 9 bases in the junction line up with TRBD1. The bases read TGCGCCAGCAGCTCGGGACAGGGCAACCCCTACGAGCAGTACTTC. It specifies CASSSGQGNPYEQYF.